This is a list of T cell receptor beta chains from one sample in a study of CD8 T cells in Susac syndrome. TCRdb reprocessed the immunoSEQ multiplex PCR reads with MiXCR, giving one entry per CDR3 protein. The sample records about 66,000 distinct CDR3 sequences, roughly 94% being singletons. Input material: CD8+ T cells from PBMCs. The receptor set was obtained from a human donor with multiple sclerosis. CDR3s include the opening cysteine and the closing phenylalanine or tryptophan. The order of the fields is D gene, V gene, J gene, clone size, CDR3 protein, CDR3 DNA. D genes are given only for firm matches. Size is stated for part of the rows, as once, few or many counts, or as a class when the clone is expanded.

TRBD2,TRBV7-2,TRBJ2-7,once,CASTPAAGGVYEQYF,TGTGCCAGCACGCCAGCAGCGGGGGGCGTATACGAGCAGTACTTC
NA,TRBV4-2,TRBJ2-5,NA,CASSPTLGEETQYF,TGTGCCAGCAGCCCCACGTTGGGGGAAGAGACCCAGTACTTC
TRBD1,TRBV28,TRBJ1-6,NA,CASRWGQGGSPLHF,TGTGCCAGCAGGTGGGGACAGGGAGGGTCACCCCTCCACTTT
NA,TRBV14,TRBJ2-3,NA,CASSQTGTSTDTQYF,TGTGCCAGCAGCCAAACAGGGACTAGCACAGATACGCAGTATTTT
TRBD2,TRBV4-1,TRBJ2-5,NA,CASSQTGGEETQYF,TGCGCCAGCAGCCAAACGGGGGGTGAGGAGACCCAGTACTTC
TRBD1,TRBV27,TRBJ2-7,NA,CASSLTGGYEQYF,TGTGCCAGCAGTTTAACAGGGGGGTACGAGCAGTACTTC
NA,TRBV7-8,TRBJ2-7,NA,CASSAKDRYYEQYF,TGTGCCAGCAGCGCCAAAGACCGATACTACGAGCAGTACTTC
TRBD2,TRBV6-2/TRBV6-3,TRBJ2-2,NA,CASSPGLAPGELFF,TGTGCCAGCAGCCCGGGACTAGCGCCCGGGGAGCTGTTTTTT
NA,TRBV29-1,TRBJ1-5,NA,CSVEEGNQPQHF,TGCAGCGTTGAAGAGGGGAATCAGCCCCAGCATTTT
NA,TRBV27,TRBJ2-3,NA,CASSFAAGITDTQYF,TGTGCCAGCAGTTTCGCGGCGGGGATCACAGATACGCAGTATTTT
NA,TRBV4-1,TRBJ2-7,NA,CASSQGVGRNEQYF,TGCGCCAGCAGCCAAGGGGTAGGTCGCAACGAGCAGTACTTC
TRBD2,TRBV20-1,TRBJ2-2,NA,CSARETSGGDTGELFF,TGCAGTGCTAGAGAAACTAGCGGGGGAGACACCGGGGAGCTGTTTTTT
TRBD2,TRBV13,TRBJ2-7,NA,CATGTSGSYEQYF,TGTGCCACCGGGACTAGCGGTTCCTACGAGCAGTACTTC
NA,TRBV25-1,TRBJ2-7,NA,CASSDWARDGAYEQYF,TGTGCCAGCAGTGATTGGGCCCGGGACGGAGCCTACGAGCAGTACTTC